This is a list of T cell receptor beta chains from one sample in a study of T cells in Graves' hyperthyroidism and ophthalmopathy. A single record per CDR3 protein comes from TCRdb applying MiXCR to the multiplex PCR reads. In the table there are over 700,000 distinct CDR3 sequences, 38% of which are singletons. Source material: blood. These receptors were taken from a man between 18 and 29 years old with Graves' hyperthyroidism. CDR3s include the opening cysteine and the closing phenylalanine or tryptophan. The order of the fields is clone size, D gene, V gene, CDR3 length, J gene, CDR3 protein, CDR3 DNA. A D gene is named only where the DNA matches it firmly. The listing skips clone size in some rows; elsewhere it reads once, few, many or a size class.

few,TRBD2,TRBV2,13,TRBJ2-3,CASGGGIRDTQYF,TGTGCCAGCGGGGGAGGGATAAGAGATACGCAGTATTTT
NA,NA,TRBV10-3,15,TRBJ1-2,CAISENVSGVRGYTF,TGTGCCATCAGTGAGAATGTGTCGGGGGTTCGCGGCTACACCTTC
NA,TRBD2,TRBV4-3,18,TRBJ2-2,CASSQGSPREDNTGELFF,TGCGCCAGCAGCCAAGGCTCTCCGCGGGAGGATAACACCGGGGAGCTGTTTTTT
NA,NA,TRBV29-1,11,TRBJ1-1,CSSTGGSEAFF,TGCAGCTCCACGGGGGGTTCTGAAGCTTTCTTT
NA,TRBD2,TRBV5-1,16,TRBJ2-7,CASSSTSGGAFYEQYF,TGCGCCAGCAGCTCGACTAGCGGGGGGGCGTTCTACGAGCAGTACTTC
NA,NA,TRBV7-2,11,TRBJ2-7,CASSGYEEQYF,TGTGCCAGCAGCGGTTACGAAGAGCAGTACTTC
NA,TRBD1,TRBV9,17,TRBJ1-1,CASSPGQGLIGNTEAFF,TGTGCCAGCAGCCCGGGACAGGGATTGATCGGCAACACTGAAGCTTTCTTT
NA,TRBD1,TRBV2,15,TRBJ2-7,CASSEPPRQGYEQYF,TGTGCCAGCAGCGAACCCCCCCGACAGGGCTACGAGCAGTACTTC
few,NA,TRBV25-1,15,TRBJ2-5,CASSLETELQETQYF,TGTGCCAGCAGCTTGGAAACAGAGCTACAAGAGACCCAGTACTTC
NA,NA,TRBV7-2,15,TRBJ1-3,CASSLGEQPGNTIYF,TGTGCCAGCAGCTTAGGGGAACAACCTGGAAACACCATATATTTT
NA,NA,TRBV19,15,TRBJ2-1,CASSIGRGTYNEQFF,TGTGCCAGTAGTATCGGGCGGGGTACCTACAATGAGCAGTTCTTC
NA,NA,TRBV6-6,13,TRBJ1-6,CASSLQVNSPLHF,TGTGCCAGCAGCCTACAGGTTAATTCACCCCTCCACTTT
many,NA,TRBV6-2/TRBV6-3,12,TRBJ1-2,CASSLGPYGYTF,TGTGCCAGCAGTCTCGGACCCTATGGCTACACCTTC
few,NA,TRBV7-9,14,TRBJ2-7,CASSTHSQGYEQYF,TGTGCCAGCAGCACACATTCCCAGGGTTACGAGCAGTACTTC
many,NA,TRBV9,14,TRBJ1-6,CASSADGGRSPLHF,TGTGCCAGCAGCGCTGACGGGGGTCGATCACCCCTCCACTTT
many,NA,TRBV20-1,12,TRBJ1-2,CSAKAFNYGYTF,TGCAGTGCCAAGGCCTTCAACTATGGCTACACCTTC
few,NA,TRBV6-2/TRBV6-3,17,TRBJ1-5,CASSLLGREDGNQPQHF,TGTGCCAGCAGTCTACTGGGCAGGGAAGACGGCAATCAGCCCCAGCATTTT
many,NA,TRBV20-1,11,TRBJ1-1,CSAREGFEAFF,TGCAGTGCTAGAGAGGGGTTTGAAGCTTTCTTT
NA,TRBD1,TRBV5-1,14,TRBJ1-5,CASSSDRGHQPQHF,TGCGCCAGCAGCTCCGACAGGGGGCATCAGCCCCAGCATTTT
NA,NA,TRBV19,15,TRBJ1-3,CATKASPNYGYTIYF,TGTGCCACGAAAGCTTCGCCTAACTATGGCTACACCATATATTTT
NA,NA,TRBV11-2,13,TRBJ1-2,CASSLSEGYGYTF,TGTGCCAGCAGCCTATCCGAGGGGTATGGCTACACCTTC
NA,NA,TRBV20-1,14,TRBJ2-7,CSARDRQSVYEQYF,TGCAGTGCTAGAGATCGTCAGTCTGTCTACGAGCAGTACTTC
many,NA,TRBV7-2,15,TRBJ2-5,CASSLGAEGGETQYF,TGTGCCAGCAGCTTAGGGGCGGAAGGGGGGGAGACCCAGTACTTC
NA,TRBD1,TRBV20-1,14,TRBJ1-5,CSVTGTEDNQPQHF,TGCAGTGTTACCGGGACAGAGGATAATCAGCCCCAGCATTTT
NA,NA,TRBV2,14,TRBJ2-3,CASSDRTSTDTQYF,TGTGCCAGCAGTGATAGGACTAGCACAGATACGCAGTATTTT
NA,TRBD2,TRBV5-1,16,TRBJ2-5,CASSVGTRANQETQYF,TGCGCCAGCAGCGTCGGGACTAGAGCCAACCAAGAGACCCAGTACTTC
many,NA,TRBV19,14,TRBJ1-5,CASSWQPEHQPQHF,TGTGCCAGTAGTTGGCAGCCTGAGCATCAGCCCCAGCATTTT
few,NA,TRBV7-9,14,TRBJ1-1,CASSPSENGRRTFF,TGTGCCAGCAGCCCCTCGGAGAATGGCCGACGGACTTTCTTT
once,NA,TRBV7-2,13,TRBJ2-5,CASHTPLRETQYF,TGTGCCAGCCACACCCCACTCAGGGAGACCCAGTACTTC
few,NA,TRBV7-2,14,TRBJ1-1,CASSLSTGSNEAFF,TGTGCCAGCAGCTTATCGACAGGTTCGAATGAAGCTTTCTTT
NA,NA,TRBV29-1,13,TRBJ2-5,CSVEVAGRETQYF,TGCAGCGTTGAGGTTGCGGGGAGAGAGACCCAGTACTTC
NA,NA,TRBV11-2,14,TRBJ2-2,CASRPGLSSAELFF,TGTGCCAGCAGACCGGGACTCTCTTCCGCGGAGCTGTTTTTT
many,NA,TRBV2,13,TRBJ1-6,CASSQGARSPLHF,TGTGCCAGCAGCCAGGGAGCGAGGTCACCCCTCCACTTT
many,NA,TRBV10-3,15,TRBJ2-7,CAISDGEASEGEQYF,TGTGCCATCAGTGACGGTGAGGCGTCCGAAGGGGAGCAGTACTTC
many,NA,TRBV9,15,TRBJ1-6,CASSVGGQANSPLHF,TGTGCCAGCAGCGTCGGGGGACAAGCGAATTCACCCCTCCACTTT
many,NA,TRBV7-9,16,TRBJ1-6,CASSRVRGSYNSPLHF,TGTGCCAGCAGCCGCGTTAGGGGGTCCTATAATTCACCCCTCCACTTT
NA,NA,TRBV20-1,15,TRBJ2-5,CSAITLGGRQETQYF,TGCAGTGCTATAACCTTGGGGGGACGACAAGAGACCCAGTACTTC
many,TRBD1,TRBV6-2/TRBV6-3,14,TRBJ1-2,CASSRSGTGDGYTF,TGTGCCAGCAGTCGCTCCGGGACAGGGGATGGCTACACCTTC
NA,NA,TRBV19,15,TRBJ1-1,CASSLRVAGATEAFF,TGTGCCAGTAGCCTCCGCGTTGCGGGCGCGACTGAAGCTTTCTTT
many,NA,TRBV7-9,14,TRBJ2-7,CASGSGTSPYEQYF,TGTGCCAGCGGATCCGGGACATCACCCTACGAGCAGTACTTC
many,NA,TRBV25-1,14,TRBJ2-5,CASSAQDLQGTQYF,TGTGCCAGCAGTGCCCAGGATCTCCAAGGGACCCAGTACTTC
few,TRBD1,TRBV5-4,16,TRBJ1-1,CASTSEGDRGNTEAFF,TGTGCCAGCACCTCTGAGGGGGACAGGGGTAACACTGAAGCTTTCTTT
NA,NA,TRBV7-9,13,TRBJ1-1,CASSLGASTEAFF,TGTGCCAGCAGCTTGGGGGCGAGCACTGAAGCTTTCTTT